This is a list of T cell receptor beta chains from one sample in a study of identical twins. TCRdb passed the 5' RACE reads through MiXCR, listing each CDR3 protein once. The data show roughly 1.6 million distinct CDR3 sequences, about 32% seen once. The material sequenced was cord blood. The source is a newborn girl in good health. Both conserved end residues are part of each CDR3.

v_call	j_call	cdr3_length	cdr3_aa
TRBV9	TRBJ2-3	16	CASSVAGLAGTDTQYF
TRBV29-1	TRBJ1-1	12	CSVGQGNTEAFF
TRBV29-1	TRBJ1-2	14	CSVVVGAEDYGYTF
TRBV27	TRBJ1-2	13	CASSRTGPYSYTF
TRBV6-6	TRBJ2-7	13	CASTRDRSYEQYF
TRBV6-2/TRBV6-3	TRBJ2-4	16	CASSYSGVLAKNIQYF
TRBV4-2	TRBJ1-4	16	CTSSQARQGTNEKLFF
TRBV4-2	TRBJ2-5	16	CASSPGLAGVSETQYF
TRBV7-2	TRBJ2-1	16	CASSLVGGRDFNEQFF
TRBV5-6	TRBJ2-1	13	CASSLSVHNEQFF
TRBV20-1	TRBJ2-5	16	CSARKPRGRSQETQYF
TRBV7-8	TRBJ2-6	15	CAGSREFSGANVLTF
TRBV10-3	TRBJ2-1	17	CAISGLAGLISYNEQFF
TRBV7-2	TRBJ2-1	15	CASSLDPLETGEQFF
TRBV20-1	TRBJ2-7	14	CSAPRPSSYNEQYF
TRBV20-1	TRBJ2-7	11	CSPDTSYEQYF
TRBV7-9	TRBJ1-2	12	CASSTPNYGYTF
TRBV6-2/TRBV6-3	TRBJ2-1	16	CASSSAGLAGANEQFF
TRBV5-4	TRBJ2-7	15	CASSLEPDPSYEQYF
TRBV25-1	TRBJ1-4	14	CASGERQGREKLFF
TRBV4-2	TRBJ1-2	15	CASSPDRGTNYGYTF
TRBV10-3	TRBJ2-7	18	CAISGDLRPTGGAYEQYF
TRBV6-2/TRBV6-3	TRBJ1-1	12	CASRRLNTEAFF
TRBV7-9	TRBJ1-4	12	CVSSPSDGELFF